What follows are 25 T cell receptor beta chains derived from one specimen sequenced in a study of T cell responses to AZD1222 COVID-19 vaccine. TCRdb keeps only in-frame clones here, not all; method: immunoSEQ multiplex PCR. The table records about 120,000 clones, around 90% of them present only once. Sequencing used peripheral blood, obtained 28 days after the second AZD1222 dose. The source of these receptors is an adult who received the AZD1222 COVID-19 vaccine.

This clone was seen more than once but under ten times. J is TRBJ2-3 and V is TRBV9, with 8 bases identical to TRBD2. The CDR3 sequence is 14 residues long. CDR1 is SGDLS and CDR2 is YYNGEE in the germline V gene. The trim removed 6 bases at V and 9 bases at J, leaving 12 bases unmatched. CDR3 in DNA: TGTGCCAGCATGAGGGGTCACGGGGGGGCGACGCAGTATTTT. Its protein is CASMRGHGGATQYF.

The chain uses TRBV6-2 or TRBV6-3 and TRBJ1-1; D perhaps matches TRBD1 (5 bases). Germline assignment: CDR1 MNHEY and CDR2 SVGEGT. V lost 6 bases to trimming and J lost 1 base, with 18 bases between them. CDR3 length: 16 residues. The CDR3 bases are TGTGCCAGCAGCCGATCTCCGGGACGGGCGAACACTGAAGCTTTCTTT. This sequence encodes CASSRSPGRANTEAFF.

For the CDR3, the DNA is TGTGCCAGTAGTTCCTTGACCCTCCTCGGATCTTCGCCCCAGCATTTT. Translated, it gives CASSSLTLLGSSPQHF. The chain recombines TRBV19 with TRBJ1-5; D gene uncertain. This CDR3 has 16 residues. With 5 bases removed from V and 9 bases from J, the gap between germline ends came to 23 bases. From germline, CDR1 is LNHDA and CDR2 SQIVND (reference sequence).

The chain carries TRBV28 and TRBJ2-7; D gene unclear. CDR3 length: 15 amino acids. Germline V gene data show CDR1 as MDHEN and CDR2 as SYDVKM. Trimming took 6 bases from V and 0 from J, leaving 15 bases between them. CDR3 coding DNA: TGTGCCAGCAGGTCCCTGTGGCGGTTCTCCTACGAGCAGTACTTC. Protein sequence: CASRSLWRFSYEQYF. The full variable domain, its missing parts supplied by reference TRBV28 and TRBJ2-7, is DVKVTQSSRYLVKRTGEKVFLECVQDMDHENMFWYRQDPGLGLRLIYFSYDVKMKEKGDIPEGYSVSREKKERFSLILESASTNQTSMYLCASRSLWRFSYEQYFGPGTRLTVT.

The chain carries TRBV12-5 and TRBJ2-1, with 10 bases lining up with TRBD1. CDR1 and CDR2 (germline): LGHNT, FRNRAP. Losses at the gene ends were 7 bases for V and 7 bases for J; bases not matched to a gene: 7. The CDR3 has 14 amino acids. CDR3 nucleotides: TGTGCTAGTGCCGACCGGGACAGGGGAAATGAGCAGTTCTTC. Translation gives CASADRDRGNEQFF.

The genes are TRBV19 and TRBJ2-1; D is undetermined. The CDR3 is 15 residues long. The germline V and J ends were trimmed by 6 bases and 0 bases, with 12 bases remaining between them. Germline CDR1 LNHDA, CDR2 SQIVND (reference sequence). The CDR3 region is CASSTLTSSYNEQFF. DNA for the CDR3: TGTGCCAGTAGCACTTTGACAAGCTCCTACAATGAGCAGTTCTTC.

The DNA of the CDR3 is TGTGCCAGCAGCCAACGGAGCAGGAGGGGTGGCCCCTACAATGAGCAGTTCTTC. This encodes CASSQRSRRGGPYNEQFF. This chain links TRBV14 with TRBJ2-1, with D possibly being TRBD2 (6 bases). The V and J ends lost 2 bases and 2 bases respectively, with 19 bases between them. The CDR3 has 18 residues. Germline assignment: CDR1 SGHDN and CDR2 FVKESK.

This clone was counted only a few times. The J gene is TRBJ1-1, the V gene TRBV5-1, with D perhaps TRBD1 (5 bases). The CDR3 totals 15 residues. Germline V gene lookup returns CDR1 SGHRS and CDR2 YFSETQ. Trimming took 1 base from V and 2 from J, leaving 12 bases between them. The CDR3 bases are TGCGCCAGCAGCTTGACCGGGACCAGAAACACTGAAGCTTTCTTT. Its translation is CASSLTGTRNTEAFF.

This clone was seen a single time. The chain is built from TRBV7-6 and TRBJ2-3; D gene ambiguous. This CDR3 has 13 amino acids. Per germline, CDR1 SGHVS and CDR2 FNYEAQ. V dropped 5 bases and J dropped 3 bases, with 9 bases sitting between them. CDR3 protein: CASSQPETDTQYF. The CDR3 DNA sequence: TGTGCCAGCAGCCAACCCGAGACAGATACGCAGTATTTT.

V gene TRBV30 combines with J gene TRBJ1-6, with 7 bases identical to TRBD1. Germline loops: CDR1 GTSNPN, CDR2 SVGIG (reference sequence). Trimming removed 2 bases from V and 8 bases from J; junction bases left unmatched: 6. The CDR3 is made up of 14 amino acids. The CDR3 sequence: CAWSRGRPDSPLHF. In nucleotides, the CDR3 is TGTGCCTGGAGTAGGGGGCGACCTGATTCACCCCTCCACTTT. Complete variable domain (other parts from reference TRBV30 and TRBJ1-6): SQTIHQWPATLVQPVGSPLSLECTVEGTSNPNLYWYRQAAGRGLQLLFYSVGIGQISSEVPQNLSASRPQDRQFILSSKKLLLSDSGFYLCAWSRGRPDSPLHFGNGTRLTVT.

CDR3 DNA: TGCGCCAGCGCCGACGTCTTCTCTGGAAACACCATATATTTT. Its protein is CASADVFSGNTIYF. The chain uses TRBV5-1 and TRBJ1-3, with unresolved D. Trimming removed 7 bases at V and 0 bases at J, with 11 bases between. The CDR3 length is 14 residues. CDR1 is SGHRS, CDR2 YFSETQ, per germline.

The rearrangement joins TRBV27 to TRBJ2-5; 8 positions match TRBD2. V lost 2 bases to trimming and J lost 3 bases; unmatched junction nucleotides: 11. Germline assignment: CDR1 MNHEY and CDR2 SMNVEV (reference sequence). The CDR3 runs to 17 residues. The CDR3 region is CASSLKAGGPGKETQYF. Here the CDR3 DNA reads TGTGCCAGCAGTTTAAAGGCGGGGGGTCCTGGAAAAGAGACCCAGTACTTC.

This clone was seen a single time. This chain links TRBV19 with TRBJ2-5; 12 nucleotides line up with TRBD1. CDR3 length equals 15 residues. The V gene end was trimmed by 8 bases and the J gene end by 5 bases; junction bases not matched to a gene: 9. The germline gives CDR1 LNHDA, CDR2 SQIVND (reference sequence). The CDR3 sequence: CASSESGTGGETQYF. CDR3 coding DNA: TGTGCCAGTTCCGAGTCCGGGACAGGGGGCGAGACCCAGTACTTC.

The chain combines TRBV7-2 with TRBJ2-5, with TRBD2 matching over 13 bases. This CDR3 is built from 19 residues. V lost 0 bases, J lost 0 bases, and 7 bases stayed unmatched. The germline CDR1 and CDR2 sequences are SGHTA and FQGNSA. The CDR3 sequence: CASSLAEGLAGFYQETQYF. DNA for the CDR3: TGTGCCAGCAGCTTAGCCGAGGGACTAGCGGGGTTTTACCAAGAGACCCAGTACTTC.

The chain has TRBV18 and TRBJ1-4, with 8 bases lining up with TRBD1. V lost 3 bases, J lost 8 bases, and 5 bases stayed unmatched. CDR3 size: 14 residues. The germline V gene has CDR1 KGHSH and CDR2 LQKENI. The CDR3 bases are TGTGCCAGCTCACCGGACAGGGCAGGGGAAAAACTGTTTTTT. Its translation is CASSPDRAGEKLFF.

The chain recombines TRBV3-1 (or the pseudogene TRBV3-2) with TRBJ2-5, with D perhaps TRBD1 or TRBD2 (5 bases each). Trimming left V 8 bases short and J 11 bases short, with 15 bases between. Germline V gene lookup returns CDR1 LGHDT and CDR2 YNNKEL (reference sequence). The CDR3 spans 11 residues. The CDR3 spells CASLQGAGQYF. Written as DNA, the CDR3 is TGTGCCAGCCTTCAGGGAGCTGGGCAGTACTTC.

This chain connects TRBV6-6 to TRBJ1-2; D uncertain. The germline V gene encodes CDR1 MNHNY and CDR2 SVGAGI (reference sequence). Trimming pared 6 bases from V and 7 bases from J, leaving 6 bases between. The CDR3 has 10 residues. The CDR3 sequence is CASRGGGYTF. CDR3 in DNA: TGTGCCAGCAGGGGCGGTGGCTACACCTTC.

The genes are TRBV5-1 and TRBJ1-1; possible D gene TRBD1, 6 bases. Trimming removed 0 bases at V and 5 bases at J, with 11 bases between. Germline lookup yields CDR1 SGHRS and CDR2 YFSETQ. The CDR3 has 14 residues. Here the CDR3 reads CASSLVRGVTEAFF. For the CDR3, the DNA is TGCGCCAGCAGCTTGGTTAGGGGGGTTACTGAAGCTTTCTTT.

The V and J genes are TRBV18 and TRBJ1-6; 7 nucleotides align to TRBD1. The J segment lost 7 bases and the V segment lost 1 base, leaving 4 bases of the junction unmatched. Germline CDR1 KGHSH, CDR2 LQKENI. The CDR3 runs to 15 residues. CDR3 nucleotide sequence: TGTGCCAGCTCACCACAACAGGGGACCAATTCACCCCTCCACTTT. Its protein product is CASSPQQGTNSPLHF.

The gene calls are TRBV27 and TRBJ2-5, with D possibly being TRBD2 (6 bases). Germline V CDR1 and CDR2: MNHEY, SMNVEV (reference sequence). This CDR3 region has 16 residues. V was cut by 4 bases and J by 4 bases, with 19 bases left in between. Here the CDR3 reads CASSWVAGGAGETQYF. The CDR3 DNA reads TGTGCCAGCAGTTGGGTGGCCGGGGGAGCAGGAGAGACCCAGTACTTC.

The chain joins TRBV27 to TRBJ2-1; TRBD2 matches at 12 bases. CDR3 size: 16 residues. V lost 5 bases and J lost 4; bases outside the gene matches: 6. Germline CDR1 is MNHEY and CDR2 is SMNVEV (reference sequence). CDR3 sequence reads: CASSHPLAGGYNEQFF. The CDR3 DNA is TGTGCCAGCAGTCACCCTCTAGCGGGGGGGTACAATGAGCAGTTCTTC.

The J gene is TRBJ2-7, the V gene TRBV5-8, with a tentative D call TRBD2 (6 bases). CDR1 and CDR2 from the germline V gene are SGHTS and YDEGEE. V was shortened by 2 bases and J by 6 bases, with 12 bases between the two germline ends. The CDR3 is 13 residues long. CDR3 bases: TGTGCCAGCAGCTTTTTGGGGCGGGGCGAGCAGTACTTC. Encoded protein: CASSFLGRGEQYF.

This clone was detected only a few times. This chain uses TRBV15 with TRBJ1-6; D is undetermined. The CDR3 is 16 residues long. V gave up 1 base and J gave up 7 bases, with 14 bases separating them. CDR1 LNHNV and CDR2 YYDKDF come from the germline V gene (reference sequence). This CDR3 reads CATSRAGRSDNSPLHF. The CDR3 region has the DNA TGTGCCACCAGCAGAGCCGGCAGGTCAGACAATTCACCCCTCCACTTT.

This clone was observed a single time. The V call is TRBV11-3, the J call TRBJ1-1; a weak D match, TRBD1 (6 bases). Per the germline V gene, CDR1 is SGHNT and CDR2 is YENEEA. This CDR3 contains 14 residues. Trimming left V 3 bases short and J 4 bases short, with 12 bases between. The CDR3 is CASSLGGPGTEAFF. CDR3 in DNA: TGTGCCAGCAGCTTGGGGGGGCCCGGCACTGAAGCTTTCTTT.

The CDR3 sequence: CASSYRTPYYEQYF. The CDR3 nucleotides are TGTGCCAGCAGTTACCGGACTCCCTACTACGAGCAGTACTTC. The chain couples TRBV6-5 to TRBJ2-7, with D maybe TRBD2 (5 bases). The length of the CDR3 is 14 residues. Trimming shortened V by 2 bases and J by 3 bases, and 11 bases separated the two germline ends. Germline V gene lookup returns CDR1 MNHEY and CDR2 SVGAGI.